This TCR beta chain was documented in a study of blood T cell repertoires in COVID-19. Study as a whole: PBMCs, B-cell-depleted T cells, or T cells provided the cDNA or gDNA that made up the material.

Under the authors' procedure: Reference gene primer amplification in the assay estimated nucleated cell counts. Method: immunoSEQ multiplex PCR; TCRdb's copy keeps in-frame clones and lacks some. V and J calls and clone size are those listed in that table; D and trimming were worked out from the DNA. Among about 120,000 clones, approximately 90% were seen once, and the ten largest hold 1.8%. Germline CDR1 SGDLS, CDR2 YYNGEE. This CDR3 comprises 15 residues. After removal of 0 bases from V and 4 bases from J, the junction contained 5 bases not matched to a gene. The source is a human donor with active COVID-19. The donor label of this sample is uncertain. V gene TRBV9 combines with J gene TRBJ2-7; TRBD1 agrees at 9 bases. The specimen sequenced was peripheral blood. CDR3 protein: CASSVEGTGIYEQYF. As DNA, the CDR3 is TGTGCCAGCAGCGTAGAGGGGACAGGGATTTACGAGCAGTACTTC.